Presented here are 29 T cell receptor beta chains from one specimen sequenced in a study of blood T cell repertoires in COVID-19. Profiled with immunoSEQ multiplex PCR; TCRdb holds only in-frame clones, not every one. Here the sample spans some 110,000 clones, 90% to 95% being singletons. Sequencing was performed on peripheral blood. These receptors came from a human donor in a cohort sampled during active COVID-19.

This clone was detected only once. V gene TRBV4-3 combines with J gene TRBJ1-3; D unclear. The germline gives CDR1 LGHNA, CDR2 YSLEER. The CDR3 has 15 amino acids. The V gene lost 3 bases and the J gene lost 0 bases, with 9 bases spanning the gap. The CDR3 spells CASSQSEASGNTIYF. The CDR3 DNA sequence: TGCGCCAGCAGCCAGTCTGAGGCCTCTGGAAACACCATATATTTT.

The chain has TRBV5-1 and TRBJ2-5, with a possible D match to TRBD1 (5 bases). The CDR3 runs to 15 residues. Trimming removed 0 bases from V and 3 bases from J, with 12 bases in between. Germline lookup yields CDR1 SGHRS and CDR2 YFSETQ. Written as DNA, the CDR3 is TGCGCCAGCAGCTTGGGGGGCGCGATTGAAGAGACCCAGTACTTC. This gives the protein CASSLGGAIEETQYF. Full variable domain (missing parts from reference TRBV5-1 and TRBJ2-5): KAGVTQTPRYLIKTRGQQVTLSCSPISGHRSVSWYQQTPGQGLQFLFEYFSETQRNKGNFPGRFSGRQFSNSRSEMNVSTLELGDSALYLCASSLGGAIEETQYFGPGTRLLVL.

This chain uses TRBV27 with TRBJ1-5, with TRBD1 as a possible D gene (6 bases). CDR3 length: 17 amino acids. Germline V lookup: CDR1 MNHEY, CDR2 SMNVEV (reference sequence). V was clipped by 1 base and J by 5 bases, with 18 bases between them. DNA for the CDR3: TGTGCCAGCAGTTTATATAGTTTGACAGGTGGCCATCAGCCCCAGCATTTT. This gives the protein CASSLYSLTGGHQPQHF.

The chain is built from TRBV3-1 (or the pseudogene TRBV3-2) and TRBJ2-7, with 12 bases aligning to TRBD2. The CDR3 sequence is 16 residues long. Germline V gene sequence: CDR1 LGHDT, CDR2 YNNKEL (reference sequence). J was trimmed by 6 bases and V by 3 bases; bases with no gene match: 9. The CDR3 sequence: CASSHRLAGDRGEQYF. In DNA form, the CDR3 reads TGTGCCAGCAGCCATAGACTAGCGGGAGATCGGGGCGAGCAGTACTTC.

The rearrangement joins TRBV5-1 to TRBJ2-1; the D is unclear. Trimming removed 0 bases from V and 2 bases from J, with 6 bases in between. CDR3 length equals 14 residues. Germline assignment: CDR1 SGHRS and CDR2 YFSETQ. Here the CDR3 DNA reads TGCGCCAGCAGCTTGGGGGCCACCTACAATGAGCAGTTCTTC. Protein sequence: CASSLGATYNEQFF.

The gene calls are TRBV3-1 (or the pseudogene TRBV3-2) and TRBJ2-7; 10 nucleotides line up with TRBD1. V trimming: 4 bases; J trimming: 0 bases; junction bases outside the gene matches: 3. Germline V CDR1 and CDR2: LGHDT, YNNKEL (reference sequence). The CDR3 is made up of 15 amino acids. The CDR3 bases are TGTGCCAGCAGCCCTAGACAGGGGGCCTCCTACGAGCAGTACTTC. Amino acid sequence: CASSPRQGASYEQYF.

The chain employs TRBV18 and TRBJ1-2; 8 bases line up with TRBD1. V was pared by 8 bases and J by 4 bases, with 12 bases of the junction left unmatched. The germline V gene has CDR1 KGHSH and CDR2 LQKENI. The CDR3 has 15 residues. The CDR3 loop reads CASKEDRGLSYGYTF. CDR3 bases: TGTGCCAGCAAAGAAGACAGGGGACTATCCTATGGCTACACCTTC.

The chain couples TRBV13 to TRBJ2-4, with TRBD2 matching 11 bases. The ends lost 6 bases at V and 0 bases at J; junction bases unmatched: 13. The CDR3 covers 19 residues. Germline CDR1 and CDR2: PRHDT and FYEKMQ (reference sequence). CDR3 protein: CASSSRLAGWGIAKNIQYF. CDR3 in DNA: TGTGCCAGCAGTTCCCGACTAGCGGGATGGGGGATAGCCAAAAACATTCAGTACTTC.

This clone was seen only once. The chain employs TRBV18 and TRBJ2-2; D unclear. Germline V lookup: CDR1 KGHSH, CDR2 LQKENI. The V and J ends lost 2 bases and 6 bases respectively, with 4 bases between them. The CDR3 is 12 amino acids. As DNA, the CDR3 is TGTGCCAGCTCACCATCGGCCGGGGAGCTGTTTTTT. Amino acids: CASSPSAGELFF. The complete variable domain, with remaining parts taken from reference TRBV18 and TRBJ2-2, reads NAGVMQNPRHLVRRRGQEARLRCSPMKGHSHVYWYRQLPEEGLKFMVYLQKENIIDESGMPKERFSAEFPKEGPSILRIQQVVRGDSAAYFCASSPSAGELFFGEGSRLTVL.

The gene calls are TRBV4-2 and TRBJ1-2; 9 bases match TRBD1. This CDR3 contains 14 residues. Germline assignment: CDR1 LGHNA and CDR2 YNFKEQ. V dropped 5 bases and J dropped 4; count of bases not matched to a gene: 5. The CDR3, as DNA: TGTGCCAGCAGCGTCGACAGGGGGACCTATGGCTACACCTTC. Its protein product is CASSVDRGTYGYTF.

V and J are TRBV15 and TRBJ2-6, with TRBD2 as a possible D gene (5 bases). V gave up 2 bases and J gave up 3 bases, with 11 bases separating them. Per the germline V gene, CDR1 is LNHNV and CDR2 is YYDKDF (reference sequence). The CDR3 extends over 16 amino acids. CDR3 bases: TGTGCCACCAGCAGAAGGTCGGGGATTGGGGCCAACGTCCTGACTTTC. This encodes CATSRRSGIGANVLTF.

To note about this clone: Other DNA sequences in this specimen translate into the identical CDR3. The chain uses TRBV6-5 and TRBJ1-5; tentatively, D is TRBD1 (5 bases). Germline V gene lookup returns CDR1 MNHEY and CDR2 SVGAGI. The length of the CDR3 is 14 residues. V was shortened by 3 bases and J by 2 bases, with 8 bases between the two germline ends. The CDR3 region is CASSYSRGNQPQHF. The CDR3 coding sequence is TGTGCCAGCAGTTATAGCAGGGGCAATCAGCCCCAGCATTTT.

The CDR3 DNA reads as TGTGCCAGCAGCTCCTTCCGGGGAGAGAGCACCGGGGAGCTGTTTTTT. Residues: CASSSFRGESTGELFF. This sequence joins TRBV11-2 and TRBJ2-2, with D perhaps TRBD2 (5 bases). Germline V gene data show CDR1 as SGHAT and CDR2 as FQNNGV. The CDR3 spans 16 residues. V lost 4 bases, J lost 4 bases, and 16 bases lay in between. Supplemented by reference TRBV11-2 and TRBJ2-2, the full variable domain reads EAGVAQSPRYKIIEKRQSVAFWCNPISGHATLYWYQQILGQGPKLLIQFQNNGVVDDSQLPKDRFSAERLKGVDSTLKIQPAKLEDSAVYLCASSSFRGESTGELFFGEGSRLTVL.

The chain combines TRBV5-1 with TRBJ1-6, with 9 nucleotides matching TRBD1. This CDR3 is 16 amino acids long. Germline CDR1 reads SGHRS; CDR2 reads YFSETQ. The V gene end was trimmed by 4 bases and the J gene end by 9 bases; junction bases not matched to a gene: 11. The CDR3 here is CASSKQGATPASPLHF. The DNA of the CDR3 is TGCGCCAGCAGCAAACAGGGGGCCACCCCTGCTTCACCCCTCCACTTT. Drawing the rest from reference TRBV5-1 and TRBJ1-6, the complete variable domain is KAGVTQTPRYLIKTRGQQVTLSCSPISGHRSVSWYQQTPGQGLQFLFEYFSETQRNKGNFPGRFSGRQFSNSRSEMNVSTLELGDSALYLCASSKQGATPASPLHFGNGTRLTVT.

This chain links TRBV15 with TRBJ1-2; tentative D call: TRBD1 (5 bases). Trimming removed 9 bases from V and 4 bases from J, with 18 bases in between. The CDR3 loop spans 14 amino acids. Per the germline V gene, CDR1 is LNHNV and CDR2 is YYDKDF (reference sequence). CDR3 in amino acids: CATTGRDDVYGYTF. The CDR3 DNA follows: TGTGCCACAACTGGGAGGGACGACGTCTATGGCTACACCTTC.

The rearrangement uses TRBV3-1 (or the pseudogene TRBV3-2) and TRBJ2-1, with TRBD2 identical over 7 bases. There are 16 residues in the CDR3. CDR1 is LGHDT, CDR2 YNNKEL, per germline (reference sequence). V lost 0 bases and J lost 2; bases outside the gene matches: 4. CDR3 sequence (DNA): TGTGCCAGCAGCCAAGACGAGCGGGGACCCTACAATGAGCAGTTCTTC. Encoded protein: CASSQDERGPYNEQFF.

The chain carries TRBV7-2 and TRBJ2-7; the match to TRBD2 covers 9 bases. From germline, CDR1 is SGHTA and CDR2 FQGNSA. This CDR3 has 18 residues. The V and J ends lost 2 bases and 2 bases, in that order; junction bases with no gene match: 13. CDR3 in amino acids: CASSLSSTAGGPPYEQYF. The CDR3, as DNA: TGTGCCAGCAGCTTATCATCCACCGCGGGAGGGCCCCCCTACGAGCAGTACTTC.

This chain links TRBV9 with TRBJ1-4, with D perhaps matching TRBD1 (5 bases). CDR1 SGDLS and CDR2 YYNGEE come from the germline V gene. Trimming shortened V by 5 bases and J by 0 bases, and 14 bases separated the two germline ends. The CDR3 spans 16 residues. CDR3 region: CASRPGGSATNEKLFF. CDR3 bases: TGTGCCAGCAGACCGGGGGGATCGGCAACTAATGAAAAACTGTTTTTT.

The genes are TRBV12-3 or TRBV12-4 and TRBJ2-3; D is perhaps TRBD2 (5 bases). The CDR3 is 12 amino acids. The V gene lost 3 bases and the J gene lost 5 bases, with 6 bases spanning the gap. CDR3 sequence: CASSFGGDTQYF. CDR3 nucleotides: TGTGCCAGCAGTTTCGGAGGAGATACGCAGTATTTT.

In the case of this clone: One end of the junction fails to match germline, which may point to a read error. The chain recombines TRBV5-1 with TRBJ2-7, with D possibly being TRBD1 (5 bases). From germline, CDR1 is SGHRS and CDR2 YFSETQ. This CDR3 is built from 15 residues. CDR3 nucleotides: TGCGCCAGCAGCTTGATCCAGGGTGGATCCTACGAGCAGTGCTTC. Protein product: CASSLIQGGSYEQCF.

The chain combines TRBV27 with TRBJ1-1, with 7 nucleotides matching TRBD1. The junction had 4 bases not matched to a gene; V was cut back by 6 bases and J by 0 bases. There are 14 residues in the CDR3. Germline CDR1 reads MNHEY; CDR2 reads SMNVEV (reference sequence). The CDR3 DNA follows: TGTGCCAGCAGGCCACAGGGGATGAACACTGAAGCTTTCTTT. Translated, it gives CASRPQGMNTEAFF.

This chain links TRBV29-1 with TRBJ2-5; the D gene is possibly TRBD1 (6 bases). Germline loops: CDR1 SQVTM, CDR2 ANQGSEA. V lost 1 base and J 0 bases, leaving 18 bases between the germline ends. The CDR3 spans 17 residues. In nucleotides, the CDR3 is TGCAGCGTTGAAGTGGGCTGGACAGTCACTTACCAAGAGACCCAGTACTTC. This codes for CSVEVGWTVTYQETQYF.

The J gene is TRBJ1-1, the V gene TRBV6-6; D remains unclear. CDR1 MNHNY and CDR2 SVGAGI come from the germline V gene (reference sequence). There are 13 residues in the CDR3. V was pared by 5 bases and J by 0 bases, with 7 bases between. The CDR3 spells CASSERMNTEAFF. CDR3 nucleotides: TGTGCCAGCAGTGAGAGGATGAACACTGAAGCTTTCTTT.

The V gene is TRBV3-1 (or the pseudogene TRBV3-2), the J gene TRBJ1-1, with TRBD1 matching 7 bases. Germline CDR1 reads LGHDT; CDR2 reads YNNKEL (reference sequence). The CDR3 has 14 amino acids. V lost 4 bases, J lost 11 bases, and 13 bases stayed unmatched. The CDR3 reads CASSPRDSLRWAFF. CDR3 sequence (DNA): TGTGCCAGCAGCCCTAGGGACAGCTTACGGTGGGCTTTCTTT.

For the CDR3, the DNA is TGTGCCAGCAGGGGTCCGGGACAGGGGGCTGAAGCTTTCTTT. This gives the protein CASRGPGQGAEAFF. J is TRBJ1-1 and V is TRBV28; 11 bases are a match to TRBD1. V trimming: 6 bases; J trimming: 6 bases; junction bases outside the gene matches: 6. This CDR3 region has 14 residues. Germline V gives CDR1 MDHEN, CDR2 SYDVKM.

The chain is built from TRBV7-2 and TRBJ2-7, with D hard to call. The germline V gene encodes CDR1 SGHTA and CDR2 FQGNSA. The CDR3 has 14 amino acids. Between the trimmed V and J ends, which lost 2 bases and 5 bases, there was a span of 13 bases. The CDR3 DNA reads as TGTGCCAGCAGCTTACTAAGCCCGGTGAACGAGCAGTACTTC. Its protein is CASSLLSPVNEQYF.

The chain recombines TRBV7-8 with TRBJ2-7; TRBD1 aligns across 9 bases. Germline V gene lookup returns CDR1 SGHVS and CDR2 FQNEAQ. CDR3 length equals 14 residues. J was trimmed by 0 bases and V by 4 bases; bases with no gene match: 1. The CDR3 sequence is CASSWDRASYEQYF. CDR3 DNA: TGTGCCAGCAGCTGGGACAGGGCCTCCTACGAGCAGTACTTC.

CDR3 residues: CASSPQWGANEKLFF. CDR3 DNA sequence: TGTGCCAGCAGCCCCCAGTGGGGGGCTAATGAAAAACTGTTTTTT. The genes are TRBV3-1 (or the pseudogene TRBV3-2) and TRBJ1-4, with D possibly TRBD1 on 5 matching bases. This CDR3 is built from 15 residues. The germline CDR1 and CDR2 sequences are LGHDT and YNNKEL (reference sequence). The V and J ends lost 4 bases and 3 bases respectively, with 12 bases between them.

The chain couples TRBV6-1 to TRBJ2-4; D uncertain. Trimming pared 2 bases from V and 6 bases from J, leaving 8 bases between. The CDR3 is made up of 13 amino acids. CDR1 and CDR2 (germline): MNHNS, SASEGT. CDR3 region: CASSEPALNIQYF. The DNA of the CDR3 is TGTGCCAGCAGTGAACCCGCACTAAACATTCAGTACTTC.